The source of this TCR beta chain is a study of shared clonotypes between healthy human individuals (TCRdb year 2020). In terms of the full investigation: Two women and a few men aged 18 to 49 years were included in the cohort. Per donor, three plates each were used for CD4 naive and CD4 memory, two for CD8 naive, and one for CD8 memory. The study deeply sequenced blood TCR repertoires of five healthy adults to estimate repertoire size and the extent of clonotype sharing between individuals. Libraries were prepared and TCR repertoires were sequenced by different laboratories using diverse techniques, in order to increase sequencing depth and limit assay-specific biases. Each donor's leukapheresis produced roughly between roughly 0.85 and 9.5 billion PBMCs.

Overall study results and their limits: Across a few donors, roughly 5.4% of naive CD4, roughly 3.5% of naive CD8, about 2.3% of memory CD4, and approximately 0.42% of memory CD8 clonotypes were shared. Sampling was limited to blood, and TCR repertoires in tissue likely differ from TCR repertoires in blood. Compared with non-shared clonotypes, the clonotypes found in all four sorted-subset donors had higher generation probabilities. Pairwise subsampling led to the expectation that sequencing depth would affect the degree of clonotype sharing among donors. Because the study included a small number of donors, the genetic and exposure-history diversity represented was limited. Rarefaction of sorted-subset datasets indicated incomplete sequencing despite the large sequencing depth. Larger estimated clonotype richness was generally found for naive subsets than for memory subsets.

Points on this clone: Its antigen is unknown. Nothing much larger sits one base from this clone, and base qualities are not available.

The CDR3, cysteine through phenylalanine, is 15 amino acids long. CDR3 DNA only is kept here, 45 bases in frame from base 1. V is cut by 3 bases and J by 1 base, and the space between the germline ends is 10 bases. Taken from the germline V gene, the CDR1 and CDR2 loops are LGHNA and YNFKEQ. CD8 naive samples were obtained by positive selection for CCR7 among CD45RO-negative cells, yielding a CD45RA+CCR7+ population from which TemRA cells were excluded. Donors were healthy HIV-negative adults with no recently reported acute infections or vaccinations. Every donor was a Caucasian adult residing in Nashville, Tennessee, USA. Blood was collected by leukapheresis, and PBMCs were isolated by Ficoll-Histopaque density gradient centrifugation and then cryopreserved in liquid nitrogen vapor phase. Purity and quantity of every magnetically sorted T cell population were checked by analytical flow cytometry. Each sorted fraction had its genomic DNA isolated and then quantified by UV absorbance on a Nanodrop 2000c.

TCR CDR3 regions were amplified from genomic DNA by multiplex PCR using the deep immunoSEQ assay. Genomic DNA extracted from each cell subset was distributed evenly over all wells of several immunoSEQ 96-well plates, and each plate served as one replicate. For sorted subsets, roughly 200 ng of genomic DNA, equivalent to about 30,000 T cell genomes, went into each replicate PCR. Purified libraries were quantified with a Qubit 3.0 fluorometer, sized on a Bioanalyzer 2100, and re-quantified with the KAPA Library Quantification kit. Every immunoSEQ 96-well plate was sequenced on a dedicated single-read 150-cycle Illumina NextSeq 550 flow cell. The published analysis was carried out like this. Because only junctional sequences without quality scores were contained in the immunoSEQ output, filtering matching that applied to full-length reads could not be performed. Sequences were annotated with PyIR, a Python wrapper for IgBLAST v1.9, and V/J genes and CDR3 were assigned using IMGT germline references. Reads were filtered out if the reads had weak V/J assignments (E-value above 1e-6), no CDR3, stop codons, out-of-frame junctions, or ambiguous translated residues. V3J clonotypes were defined by identical inferred V gene, J gene, and CDR3 amino acid sequence. Percentage overlap between repertoires was computed as shared unique clonotypes divided by the size of the smaller repertoire. Richness of each repertoire was evaluated using RTK rarefaction, the Chao1 estimator, and Recon v2.1 estimates of unobserved clonotypes. OLGA was used to compute generation probabilities for all TCRbeta clonotypes that the gDNA method yielded from a few donors. As stored in TCRdb, this immuneACCESS dataset retains in-frame rearrangements with V and J assigned. A fraction of the clones does not appear; measured against another copy, unresolved V genes explain less than half of the discrepancy, and the remainder lacks a known reason. The DNA was the basis for D and trimming; V, J and clone size are from that table. Present in this sample are some 2 million clones, roughly 94% of which were seen just once. Roughly 1% of the sample is taken by the ten largest.

This clonotype originated in a man younger than 35 in good health. The chain was built from TRBV4-2 and TRBJ2-1; TRBD2 is a possible D gene, resting on 5 matching bases. Sequencing was done on a sample of naive CD8+ T cells sorted from blood. Reading the label with the study, this specimen's cell subset or site is: CD45RA+CCR7+. For the CDR3, the sequence is CASSHDRGSYNEQFF. The DNA sequence is given as TGTGCCAGCAGCCATGACCGGGGTTCCTACAATGAGCAGTTCTTC.